The text below deals with one T cell receptor beta chain. Germline CDR1 is MDHEN and CDR2 is SYDVKM. CDR3 size: 17 residues. V lost 6 bases and J lost 9; bases outside the gene matches: 19. This entry belongs to a study of blood T cell repertoires in COVID-19. Study information: Whether acute or convalescent, the COVID-19 samples came from the United States, Italy and Spain. PBMCs, B-cell-depleted T cells, or T cells were the source of the cDNA or gDNA that made up the material.

Original analysis: It was from reference gene primer amplification that nucleated cell counts were estimated. Assay: immunoSEQ multiplex PCR; the TCRdb copy retains only in-frame clones and omits some. That table furnishes V, J and clone size, whereas the DNA furnished D and trimming. The table records roughly 140,000 clones, around 90% of them present only once. The chain recombines TRBV28 with TRBJ2-1; 8 bases are a match to TRBD2. Sequenced sample: peripheral blood. The sequence was obtained from a man in his 70s with acute or convalescent COVID-19. CDR3 residues: CASSPKLGGRRVREQFF. The CDR3, as DNA: TGTGCCAGCAGCCCAAAACTGGGCGGGAGGAGAGTGCGTGAGCAGTTCTTC.